A selection of T cell receptor delta chains follows, all from one sample in a study of gamma-delta T cells after stem cell transplantation. TCRdb reanalysed the RT-PCR reads via CATT. The data hold over a thousand delta-chain clones, with 25% to 30% observed a single time. Sequencing was performed on gamma-delta T cells. These receptors all come from a human donor. It is not recorded whose cells these are; they may come from a transplant donor. Each CDR3 is given with its conserved first and last residue. A D gene is named only where the DNA matches it firmly. Part of the rows lack a size; the others show once, few, many or a class for expanded clones.

D gene,J gene,V gene,clone size,CDR3 DNA,CDR3 protein
NA,TRDJ1,TRDV2,hyperexpanded,TGTGCCTGTGACACCCTGCTGACACCGAATTCATACACCGATAAACTCATCTTT,CACDTLLTPNSYTDKLIF
TRDD3,TRDJ1,TRDV2,large,TGTGCCTGTGACACTGTAGAAGGTGGGGGATACACCGGGTCCGATAAACTCATCTTT,CACDTVEGGGYTGSDKLIF
TRDD3,TRDJ1,TRDV1,few,TGTGCTCTTGGGGAAAGGTTACACTCGACTGGGGGATACGAGTTTGAACCCACCGATAAACTCATCTTT,CALGERLHSTGGYEFEPTDKLIF
TRDD3,TRDJ1,TRDV3,medium-sized,TGTGCCTTACCCGCCGCCTCCTACGAATTGGGGGATAATACCGATAAACTCATCTTT,CALPAASYELGDNTDKLIF
TRDD3,TRDJ1,TRDV3,medium-sized,TGTGCCTTTTCCTATGTACTGGGGGATAGGGTTTACACCGATAAACTCATCTTT,CAFSYVLGDRVYTDKLIF
TRDD2,TRDJ1,TRDV2,large,TGTGCCTGTGACCCCCTACTTCCTACGTGGGGTGGGCACACCGATAAACTCATCTTT,CACDPLLPTWGGHTDKLIF
NA,TRDJ1,TRDV2,medium-sized,TGTGCCTGTGACACCGTCGGGGAGTACACCGATAAACTCATCTTT,CACDTVGEYTDKLIF
TRDD3,TRDJ1,TRDV2,medium-sized,TGTGCCTGTGACACTTTATCGGGGATAGAGTCCGATAAACTCATCTTT,CACDTLSGIESDKLIF
TRDD3,TRDJ1,TRDV2,medium-sized,TGTGCCTGTGACATCCTTCAGGCCACTGGGGAGTACACCGATAAACTCATCTTT,CACDILQATGEYTDKLIF
TRDD3,TRDJ1,TRDV2,large,TGTGCCTGTGACGGTCCCCTGGGGGGGTCAACATGGAACACCGATAAACTCATCTTT,CACDGPLGGSTWNTDKLIF
TRDD3,TRDJ1,TRDV2,large,TGTGCCTGTGACATGGGGGATAAGTACACCGATAAACTCATCTTT,CACDMGDKYTDKLIF
TRDD3,TRDJ1,TRDV2,large,TGTGCCTGTGACGTCGTCTCTGGGGGAAGCACCGATAAACTCATCTTT,CACDVVSGGSTDKLIF
NA,TRDJ1,TRDV1,large,TGTGCTCTTGGGGAACTAGTCCTGAGCCGGGGGCTTCTGGATTGGGCCGATAAACTCATCTTT,CALGELVLSRGLLDWADKLIF
TRDD3,TRDJ1,TRDV1,medium-sized,TGTGCTCTTGGGGAATTTTCGTCGTTCGCCGATCCGACAATAGGCTTCCTACACAGACGACTGGGGGATACATCTTCGTACACCGATAAACTCATCTTT,CALGEFSSFADPTIGFLHRRLGDTSSYTDKLIF
TRDD3,TRDJ1,TRDV2,NA,TGTGCCTGTGACTCCCTACTGGGGGATACCTATACCGATAAACTCATCTTT,CACDSLLGDTYTDKLIF
TRDD3,TRDJ1,TRDV1,medium-sized,TGTGCTCTTGGGGAAAGCCTTTTTCCAGCTACTGGGGCTAGTGGGACCGATAAACTCATCTTT,CALGESLFPATGASGTDKLIF
TRDD3,TRDJ3,TRDV2,large,TGTGCCTGTGACACCGGCCTGGGGGATTATTCCAACCGGGACACCCGACAGATGTTTTTC,CACDTGLGDYSNRDTRQMFF
TRDD3,TRDJ1,TRDV2,medium-sized,TGTGCCTGTCTATCTATGGGGGATAACGCACCCACCGATAAACTCATCTTT,CACLSMGDNAPTDKLIF
TRDD3,TRDJ1,TRDV2,NA,TGTGCCTGTGACCCATTGGTCCCTGAGCTGGGGGACAATAAACTCATCTTT,CACDPLVPELGDNKLIF
TRDD3,TRDJ1,TRDV2,medium-sized,TGTGCCTGTGACACCGTTCGGACTGGGGGATACCCCCCCGATAAACTCATCTTT,CACDTVRTGGYPPDKLIF
TRDD3,TRDJ1,TRDV1,medium-sized,TGTGCTCTTGGGGAAACCGTGGGCCCCTACTGGGGGGACACCGATAAACTCATCTTT,CALGETVGPYWGDTDKLIF
TRDD3,TRDJ3,TRDV2,medium-sized,TGTGCCTGTGACACCGCCTTTACTGGGGGGTCGAGCTCCTGGGACACCCGACAGATGTTTTTC,CACDTAFTGGSSSWDTRQMFF
NA,TRDJ1,TRDV2,NA,TGTGCCTGTGACACCGTTCTCCCGGCGGACACCGATAAACTCATCTTT,CACDTVLPADTDKLIF
NA,TRDJ1,TRDV1,once,TGTGCTCTTGGGGAACCGTTTCCTACAGGGATACGGGCGAGGACCGATAAACTCATCTTT,CALGEPFPTGIRARTDKLIF
TRDD3,TRDJ1,TRDV2,medium-sized,TGTGCCTGTGACACGGTACTGCTGGGGGCGAGAGATAAACTCATCTTT,CACDTVLLGARDKLIF
TRDD3,TRDJ3,TRDV2,large,TGTGCCTGTGACACGGGCTCCTGGGGGGTGAGCTCCTGGGACACCCGACAGATGTTTTTC,CACDTGSWGVSSWDTRQMFF
TRDD3,TRDJ1,TRDV2,large,TGTGCCTGTGACACGGTTCGGGGGATACCCAATAACACCGATAAACTCATCTTT,CACDTVRGIPNNTDKLIF
TRDD3,TRDJ3,TRDV2,large,TGTGCCTGTGACACCGCGGGGGGGATACTCCCCTGGGACACCCGACAGATGTTTTTC,CACDTAGGILPWDTRQMFF
TRDD3,TRDJ1,TRDV2,medium-sized,TGTGCCTGTGACACCGTCTGGGGGATACGTGGGTACACCGATAAACTCATCTTT,CACDTVWGIRGYTDKLIF
TRDD3,TRDJ1,TRDV2,large,TGTGCCTGTGACCCCTTGGGGGATAGCCGAAACACCGATAAACTCATCTTT,CACDPLGDSRNTDKLIF
NA,TRDJ1,TRDV1,NA,TGTGCTCTTGGGGAAGTTAGAGCTCCCGAACCCGATAAACTCATCTTT,CALGEVRAPEPDKLIF
NA,TRDJ3,TRDV2,medium-sized,TGTGCCTGTGACACCGTCGGCGTTTCTGGCGGGCGGGACACCCGACAGATGTTTTTC,CACDTVGVSGGRDTRQMFF
NA,TRDJ1,TRDV2,large,TGTGCCTGTGACAACTCCTTCGCGGGTAGGGGATGGGAGAAAACCGATAAACTCATCTTT,CACDNSFAGRGWEKTDKLIF
TRDD3,TRDJ1,TRDV2,large,TGTGCCTGTGTCGTACTGGGGGCCGACGATAAACTCATCTTT,CACVVLGADDKLIF
NA,TRDJ2,TRDV3,medium-sized,TGTGCCTCTCACTCAGCTTTGACAGCACAACTCTTCTTT,CASHSALTAQLFF
TRDD3,TRDJ1,TRDV1,NA,TGTGCTCTTGGGAACGACTACGTCTGGGGGATTCAGGATAAACTCATCTTT,CALGNDYVWGIQDKLIF
TRDD2,TRDJ1,TRDV1,medium-sized,TGTGCTCTTGGGGAACTAACCACCTTCCTACAATATCTGGTCCATTCGTACACCGATAAACTCATCTTT,CALGELTTFLQYLVHSYTDKLIF
TRDD3,TRDJ1,TRDV2,medium-sized,TGTGCCTGTGACACCGTCCCAATCCTGGGGGATACGCATGGCGATAAACTCATCTTT,CACDTVPILGDTHGDKLIF
TRDD3,TRDJ1,TRDV2,large,TGTGCCTGTGACCCACTGGGGCCTCGGGGAACCGATAAACTCATCTTT,CACDPLGPRGTDKLIF
NA,TRDJ1,TRDV2,large,TGTGCCTGTGACCCATTGTCGGTGGCGGATATCCTCACCGATAAACTCATCTTT,CACDPLSVADILTDKLIF
TRDD3,TRDJ1,TRDV2,medium-sized,TGTGCCTGTGACAATCTCCTGGGGGATATTTACACCGATAAACTCATCTTT,CACDNLLGDIYTDKLIF